Listed below are T cell receptor beta chains from one sample, sequenced in a study of control samples from healthy donors and cancer patients. Only in-frame clones appear in the TCRdb table, and some are missing; sequencing was by immunoSEQ multiplex PCR. The sample consists of over 150,000 clones, around 96% of them appearing once. Sequencing used blood. All receptors come from a woman aged 25 to 45 in good health. CDR3s include the opening cysteine and the closing phenylalanine or tryptophan. The D gene is left open where the match is weak.

j_call d_call v_call cdr3_aa
TRBJ2-6 - TRBV3-1/TRBV3-2 CASSQGAGANVLTF
TRBJ2-1 TRBD2 TRBV3-1/TRBV3-2 CASSHATSGAHNEQFF
TRBJ1-1 - TRBV12-3/TRBV12-4 CASSFTGLTEAFF
TRBJ2-2 - TRBV5-1 CASSSTTGLGTGELFF
TRBJ1-2 TRBD1 TRBV29-1 CSVESRGGQATTYGYTF
TRBJ2-7 - TRBV6-5 CASGYRETYEQYF
TRBJ1-1 TRBD1 TRBV6-4 CASKMDRAGTEAFF
TRBJ1-6 TRBD1 TRBV25-1 CASSETTGQGGSPLHF
TRBJ1-1 - TRBV2 CASSLKTGHRDNRAEAFF
TRBJ2-7 TRBD2 TRBV5-3 CARSLIGTSYEQYF
TRBJ2-1 - TRBV24-1 CATSGAPFYNEQFF
TRBJ2-3 - TRBV29-1 CSVEDLRRLSTDTQYF
TRBJ2-3 - TRBV27 CASSLIPAWSTDTQYF
TRBJ1-2 - TRBV6-5 CASSYPGGVYTF
TRBJ2-5 TRBD2 TRBV6-5 CASKWEGETQYF
TRBJ2-7 - TRBV5-1 CASSFLQGLSEQYF
TRBJ2-7 - TRBV19 CASSPRRASLSYEQYF
TRBJ1-1 - TRBV14 CASSLGQNTEAFF
TRBJ2-5 TRBD2 TRBV11-1 CASSFRLAGRETQYF
TRBJ2-1 - TRBV14 CASSQAPRNLNNEQFF
TRBJ1-2 - TRBV27 CASRKQGTNYGYTF
TRBJ1-2 TRBD1 TRBV4-2 CASSQRGPSRSGYTF
TRBJ1-1 TRBD1 TRBV7-9 CATQPPDRGLDTEAFF